The 13 T cell receptor beta chains reported below all come from one sample, sequenced in a study of T-cell reconstitution after alpha-beta-depleted transplantation in children. As it was prepared, the TCRbeta library received unique molecular identifiers. TCRdb re-called the PCR reads through MiXCR, storing one row per CDR3 protein. The sample has around 960,000 distinct CDR3 sequences, roughly 29% seen once. Here the sequenced sample was PBMCs, mostly from graft donor cells, taken 360 days after TCRalphabeta/CD19-depleted stem cell transplant. All receptors come from a boy in the first two years of life who had a stem cell transplant for SCID, so the T cells may come from the graft donor.

This chain links TRBV20-1 with TRBJ2-3; 7 nucleotides line up with TRBD2. Trimming at V came to 5 bases and at J to 3 bases, leaving 11 bases not matched to a gene. The CDR3 contains 15 residues. CDR1 DFQATT and CDR2 SNEGSKA come from the germline V gene (reference sequence). The CDR3 DNA reads as TGCAGTGCTCGTTTATCTAGCGGCCTGACAGATACGCAGTATTTT. Translating gives CSARLSSGLTDTQYF.

This clonotype was seen only a few times. The chain couples TRBV20-1 to TRBJ2-3; either TRBD1 or TRBD2 may fit D (6 bases each). The CDR3 is made up of 14 amino acids. V was trimmed by 3 bases and J by 2 bases, leaving 12 bases between them. CDR1 is DFQATT and CDR2 is SNEGSKA in the germline V gene (reference sequence). Here the CDR3 reads CSAREGGLTDTQYF. The DNA of the CDR3 is TGCAGTGCTAGGGAGGGGGGCCTCACAGATACGCAGTATTTT.

The chain carries TRBV9 and TRBJ2-7; D is uncertain. This CDR3 is 15 amino acids long. V lost 4 bases, J lost 5 bases, and 19 bases lay in between. Germline V gives CDR1 SGDLS, CDR2 YYNGEE. The CDR3 protein is CASSPRQSPRDEQYF. The CDR3 coding sequence is TGTGCCAGCAGCCCACGGCAAAGCCCTCGGGACGAGCAGTACTTC. The full variable domain, in which reference TRBV9 and TRBJ2-7 provide the parts outside the CDR3, is DSGVTQTPKHLITATGQRVTLRCSPRSGDLSVYWYQQSLDQGLQFLIQYYNGEERAKGNILERFSAQQFPDLHSELNLSSLELGDSALYFCASSPRQSPRDEQYFGPGTRLTVT.

A few counts support this clonotype. This sequence joins TRBV7-9 and TRBJ2-1; D not resolved. Between the trimmed V and J ends, which lost 2 bases and 6 bases, there was a span of 8 bases. CDR3 size: 13 residues. Germline values: CDR1 SEHNR, CDR2 FQNEAQ (reference sequence). The CDR3 reads CASSLKGSNEQFF. In DNA, the CDR3 is TGTGCCAGCAGCTTAAAAGGGTCCAATGAGCAGTTCTTC.

The rearrangement joins TRBV7-3 to TRBJ2-1; D is possibly TRBD2 (6 bases). Germline lookup yields CDR1 SGHTA and CDR2 FQGTGA. The CDR3 has 13 residues. The V gene lost 5 bases and the J gene lost 8 bases, with 13 bases spanning the gap. This chain's CDR3 is CASSRGASDEQFF. CDR3 DNA sequence: TGTGCCAGCAGCAGAGGGGCTAGCGATGAGCAGTTCTTC.

This clonotype appeared a few times. This rearrangement joins TRBV5-1 to TRBJ2-7, with TRBD1 matching 8 bases. This CDR3 region has 14 residues. V trimming: 2 bases; J trimming: 5 bases; junction bases outside the gene matches: 6. In germline, CDR1 is SGHRS, CDR2 YFSETQ. As DNA, the CDR3 is TGCGCCAGCAGCTTCCTTGGGACAGGACACGAGCAGTACTTC. Protein: CASSFLGTGHEQYF.

This clonotype showed up just a few times. V usage is TRBV7-2 and J usage is TRBJ2-1, with a possible D match to TRBD2 (6 bases). CDR3 length: 14 residues. Per germline, CDR1 SGHTA and CDR2 FQGNSA. The V end was cut by 5 bases, the J end by 7 bases, with 15 bases between. As DNA, the CDR3 is TGTGCCAGCAGCCCCCGACTAGGGTGGAATGAGCAGTTCTTC. Its translation is CASSPRLGWNEQFF.

This clonotype has more than one count but fewer than ten. This chain joins TRBV12-3 or TRBV12-4 and TRBJ2-3; TRBD2 matches 9 bases. CDR3 length: 17 residues. V shed 2 bases, J shed 2 bases, and the junction held 8 bases outside the gene matches. The CDR3, as DNA: TGTGCCAGCAGTTTAAGATTAGCGGGGGCCAACACAGATACGCAGTATTTT. The encoded protein is CASSLRLAGANTDTQYF.

V is TRBV5-1 and J is TRBJ1-2, with D hard to call. CDR1 is SGHRS and CDR2 is YFSETQ in the germline V gene. This CDR3 comprises 13 residues. The V gene lost 4 bases and the J gene lost 0 bases, with 7 bases spanning the gap. The CDR3 DNA reads TGCGCCAGCAGCGGAACACCTAACTATGGCTACACCTTC. Its translation: CASSGTPNYGYTF.

This clonotype was observed at least ten times. The V call is TRBV18, the J call TRBJ2-2, with D possibly being TRBD1 (6 bases). The germline V and J ends were trimmed by 3 bases and 3 bases, with 8 bases remaining between them. The CDR3 is made up of 14 amino acids. CDR1 KGHSH and CDR2 LQKENI come from the germline V gene. The CDR3 region has the DNA TGTGCCAGCTCACCCAACAGGGACACCGGGGAGCTGTTTTTT. As protein: CASSPNRDTGELFF.

This clonotype appeared many times. V and J are TRBV9 and TRBJ2-1; tentatively, D is TRBD2 (6 bases). Deletions cut 3 bases from V and 8 bases from J, with 12 bases between. Germline V lookup: CDR1 SGDLS, CDR2 YYNGEE. The CDR3 sequence is 13 residues long. The CDR3 protein is CASSARPGDEQFF. CDR3 sequence (DNA): TGTGCCAGCAGCGCCCGGCCGGGGGATGAGCAGTTCTTC.

The chain is built from TRBV5-5 and TRBJ2-5; tentative D call: TRBD2 (5 bases). Germline CDR1 SGHKS, CDR2 YYEKEE (reference sequence). The CDR3 is 16 residues long. V gave up 2 bases and J gave up 2 bases, with 16 bases separating them. The CDR3 nucleotides read TGTGCCAGCAGCTTCGAACACGGGGTGACTCAAGAGACCCAGTACTTC. Its protein is CASSFEHGVTQETQYF.

This clonotype was recorded only once. V usage is TRBV6-1 and J usage is TRBJ2-7, with D unclear. Germline CDR1 and CDR2: MNHNS and SASEGT. Trimming took 2 bases from V and 3 from J, leaving 11 bases between them. CDR3 length: 14 amino acids. The CDR3 coding sequence is TGTGCCAGCAGTGAAAGGGCCCCCCTCTACGAGCAGTACTTC. Its translation is CASSERAPLYEQYF.